Presented here are 8 T cell receptor beta chains from one specimen sequenced in a study of liver allograft versus peripheral blood T cells. For the study at large: In transplanted livers, T cell receptor repertoires were compared with those found in the recipients' peripheral blood.

TCRdb used MiXCR to reprocess the reads, holding one entry per CDR3 protein. Here the sample spans 3,000 to 4,000 distinct CDR3 sequences, over 12% being singletons. Receptors were obtained from a human patient who had a liver transplant. The graft donor may have given rise to some T cells.

By share of the sample, this clonotype is medium-sized (0.01 to 0.1%). The chain is built from TRBV6-1 and TRBJ2-1; 8 nucleotides align to TRBD1. The ends lost 11 bases at V and 3 bases at J; junction bases unmatched: 9. This CDR3 comprises 14 residues. Per germline, CDR1 MNHNS and CDR2 SASEGT. CDR3 region: CAAARDRIYNEQFF. The CDR3, as DNA: TGTGCCGCAGCCCGGGACAGGATCTACAATGAGCAGTTCTTC.

By its share, this clonotype is medium-sized. The V and J genes are TRBV6-5 and TRBJ2-7, with TRBD2 as a possible D gene (5 bases). Trimming pared 5 bases from V and 3 bases from J, leaving 20 bases between. CDR1 and CDR2 from the germline V gene are MNHEY and SVGAGI. CDR3 length equals 16 residues. In DNA, the CDR3 is TGTGCCAGCAGTACCCTGAGGAGGCGGACTCTCTACGAGCAGTACTTC. Residues: CASSTLRRRTLYEQYF.

With respect to this clonotype: A much larger clone differs by one base, so this may be a read error. V usage is TRBV6-6 and J usage is TRBJ1-1, with D unresolved. The CDR3 sequence is 13 residues long. Looked up from germline, CDR1 is MNHNY and CDR2 is SVGAGI (reference sequence). The CDR3 DNA reads as TGTGCCAGCAGTTATATCGGGAACACTGAAGCTATCTTT. This codes for CASSYIGNTEAIF.

By proportion, this clonotype is medium-sized (0.01 to 0.1%). The V call is TRBV13, the J call TRBJ1-1, with unresolved D. This CDR3 comprises 13 residues. CDR1 is PRHDT and CDR2 is FYEKMQ in the germline V gene (reference sequence). With 0 bases removed from V and 5 bases from J, the gap between germline ends came to 7 bases. CDR3 sequence reads: CASSLGSWTEAFF. In nucleotides, the CDR3 is TGTGCCAGCAGCTTAGGAAGTTGGACTGAAGCTTTCTTT.

V gene TRBV27 combines with J gene TRBJ2-5, with D perhaps matching TRBD2 (5 bases). The germline gives CDR1 MNHEY, CDR2 SMNVEV (reference sequence). This CDR3 is built from 18 residues. The V end was cut by 0 bases, the J end by 1 base, with 18 bases between. The CDR3 DNA sequence: TGTGCCAGCAGTTTATCGCCTCTTTTGGGCAGCGGCCAAGAGACCCAGTACTTC. It codes for CASSLSPLLGSGQETQYF.

The chain combines TRBV20-1 with TRBJ2-7, with TRBD2 matching over 9 bases. With 0 bases clipped from V and 4 bases from J, the junction kept 7 bases outside the gene matches. Germline loops: CDR1 DFQATT, CDR2 SNEGSKA (reference sequence). CDR3 length: 15 amino acids. CDR3 sequence reads: CSARDHSGSWYEQYF. Written as DNA, the CDR3 is TGCAGTGCTAGAGATCATAGCGGGAGTTGGTACGAGCAGTACTTC.

This clonotype was observed many times. The chain carries TRBV6-5 and TRBJ2-7; D may be TRBD2 (6 bases). The CDR3 consists of 12 residues. The V and J ends lost 7 bases and 6 bases respectively, with 13 bases between them. Per germline, CDR1 MNHEY and CDR2 SVGAGI. For the CDR3, the DNA is TGTGCCAGCAAAAACCGGAGGGGCGAGCAGTACTTC. Translation gives CASKNRRGEQYF.

This clonotype counts as medium-sized (0.01 to 0.1%). J is TRBJ1-5 and V is TRBV19; 8 nucleotides line up with TRBD1. Unmatched junction bases numbered 16, after V lost 2 bases and J lost 1 base. The CDR3 contains 20 residues. Germline V gene lookup returns CDR1 LNHDA and CDR2 SQIVND (reference sequence). The CDR3 sequence is CASSIRLGQGVLGSNQPQHF. CDR3 DNA sequence: TGTGCCAGTAGTATACGCCTTGGACAGGGAGTTCTTGGGAGCAATCAGCCCCAGCATTTT.